This note documents a single T cell receptor (beta chain) sequence. Its antigen is as yet unknown. The protocol was immunoSEQ multiplex PCR, while the TCRdb copy is restricted to in-frame clones and leaves out a portion. The sample shows tens of thousands of clones, 75% to 85% of them seen only once. The CDR3 is made up of 15 amino acids. Germline V gene lookup returns CDR1 MNHEY and CDR2 SVGAGI. The V segment lost 5 bases and the J segment 3 bases; nucleotides outside the gene matches: 7. The sample belongs to a study of radiation and T cells in renal cell carcinoma. Study-level points and caveats: Pretreatment tumor biopsies were lacking, so baseline clonotypes are unknown. In blood, top tumor clones expanded by 2 weeks, shrinking by 4.

Time point defined: blood 2 weeks post-SBRT. The sample's treatment: 15 Gy SBRT to primary tumor, nephrectomy 4 weeks later. The V call is TRBV6-5, the J call TRBJ2-3; 8 nucleotides line up with TRBD2. Material: blood, obtained from a patient whose treatment included radiotherapy and nephrectomy. The sequence was collected from a woman aged 70-85 years with renal cell carcinoma. The CDR3 spells CASSLGGGPTDTQYF. In DNA, the CDR3 is TGTGCCAGCAGTCTGGGCGGGGGGCCTACAGATACGCAGTATTTT.